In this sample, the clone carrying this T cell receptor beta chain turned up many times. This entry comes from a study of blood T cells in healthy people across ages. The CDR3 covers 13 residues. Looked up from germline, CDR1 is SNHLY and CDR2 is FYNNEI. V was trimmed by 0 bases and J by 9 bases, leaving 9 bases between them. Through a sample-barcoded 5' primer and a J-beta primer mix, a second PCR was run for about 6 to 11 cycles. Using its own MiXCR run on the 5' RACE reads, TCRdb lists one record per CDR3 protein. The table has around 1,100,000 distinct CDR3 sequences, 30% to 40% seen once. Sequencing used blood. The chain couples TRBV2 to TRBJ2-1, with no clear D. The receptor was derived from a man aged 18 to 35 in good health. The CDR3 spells CASSEAIPTEQFF. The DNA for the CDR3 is TGTGCCAGCAGTGAAGCGATACCGACTGAGCAGTTCTTC.